One sample yielded the 18 T cell receptor beta chains listed below, sequenced in a study of shared clonotypes between healthy human individuals. Produced via immunoSEQ multiplex PCR; TCRdb's table is partial and in-frame only. Among approximately 1.5 million clones listed, approximately 98.5% were seen once. The material sequenced was naive CD4+ T cells sorted from blood. The subset is: CD45RA+ positively selected. Source of these receptors: a man aged 25-45 years in good health.

The genes are TRBV5-1 and TRBJ2-1; weak D call: TRBD2 (5 bases). This CDR3 is built from 16 residues. CDR1 is SGHRS, CDR2 YFSETQ, per germline. Trimming removed 0 bases at V and 4 bases at J, with 14 bases between. This CDR3 reads CASSLEGFGIYNEQFF. The CDR3 nucleotides read TGCGCCAGCAGCTTGGAAGGGTTCGGGATTTACAATGAGCAGTTCTTC. Together with reference TRBV5-1 and TRBJ2-1, the CDR3 gives the full variable domain: KAGVTQTPRYLIKTRGQQVTLSCSPISGHRSVSWYQQTPGQGLQFLFEYFSETQRNKGNFPGRFSGRQFSNSRSEMNVSTLELGDSALYLCASSLEGFGIYNEQFFGPGTRLTVL.

This chain joins TRBV30 and TRBJ2-1, with 7 bases that match TRBD2. V dropped 3 bases and J dropped 4; count of bases not matched to a gene: 9. The CDR3 consists of 15 residues. Germline CDR1 reads GTSNPN; CDR2 reads SVGIG (reference sequence). The CDR3 sequence: CAWRFGRLAYNEQFF. CDR3 DNA sequence: TGTGCCTGGAGATTCGGGAGGCTAGCTTACAATGAGCAGTTCTTC.

This chain connects TRBV5-5 to TRBJ2-7; D is possibly TRBD1 or TRBD2 (5 bases each). CDR3 length: 16 amino acids. V dropped 7 bases and J dropped 3 bases, with 23 bases sitting between them. Germline CDR1 reads SGHKS; CDR2 reads YYEKEE (reference sequence). The CDR3 DNA reads as TGTGCCAGCCGAACCGTCCGGGGCCCAAATATCTACGAGCAGTACTTC. Translated: CASRTVRGPNIYEQYF.

The chain recombines TRBV5-1 with TRBJ1-1; D may be TRBD1 (6 bases). The CDR3 has 17 amino acids. V lost 0 bases and J 4 bases, leaving 19 bases between the germline ends. Germline V gives CDR1 SGHRS, CDR2 YFSETQ. CDR3 nucleotides: TGCGCCAGCAGCTTGGAAGGAGGCGGCAGGGGTGGCACTGAAGCTTTCTTT. Amino acid sequence: CASSLEGGGRGGTEAFF.

The chain joins TRBV27 to TRBJ2-3; 12 nucleotides line up with TRBD2. The V and J ends lost 5 bases and 2 bases, in that order; junction bases with no gene match: 8. Germline CDR1 reads MNHEY; CDR2 reads SMNVEV (reference sequence). The CDR3 loop spans 17 amino acids. CDR3 nucleotide sequence: TGTGCCAGCAGTCCCAACGGACTAGCGGGGTACACAGATACGCAGTATTTT. This encodes CASSPNGLAGYTDTQYF.

This clone showed up just once. The V call is TRBV7-9, the J call TRBJ2-7, with TRBD1 matching 9 bases. This CDR3 region has 14 residues. CDR1 SEHNR and CDR2 FQNEAQ come from the germline V gene (reference sequence). Trimming took 4 bases from V and 2 from J; bases not matched to a gene: 3. CDR3 sequence (DNA): TGTGCCAGCAGCTGGGACAGGGAAACCTACGAGCAGTACTTC. It specifies CASSWDRETYEQYF.

The chain joins TRBV14 to TRBJ2-7; D may correspond to TRBD1 or TRBD2 (5 bases each). The length of the CDR3 is 16 residues. Germline V lookup: CDR1 SGHDN, CDR2 FVKESK. The V end lost 5 bases, the J end lost 1 base, and 18 bases lay between the germline ends. CDR3 loop: CASSKVTGPASYEQYF. The CDR3 nucleotides read TGTGCCAGCAGCAAGGTTACGGGGCCAGCTTCCTACGAGCAGTACTTC.

The chain employs TRBV6-5 and TRBJ2-5; no reliable D call. The germline V gene encodes CDR1 MNHEY and CDR2 SVGAGI. V dropped 2 bases and J dropped 4 bases, with 11 bases sitting between them. The CDR3 sequence is 14 residues long. The CDR3 bases are TGTGCCAGCAGTTACGCCGGTACCGGAGAGACCCAGTACTTC. As protein: CASSYAGTGETQYF.

This chain joins TRBV11-3 and TRBJ2-1; D is undetermined. The CDR3 runs 16 residues. Germline loops: CDR1 SGHNT, CDR2 YENEEA. The V gene lost 0 bases and the J gene lost 6 bases, with 15 bases spanning the gap. In DNA, the CDR3 is TGTGCCAGCAGCTTAGATTCCCACATAGGAACCAATGAGCAGTTCTTC. This sequence encodes CASSLDSHIGTNEQFF. Based on the CDR3 plus reference TRBV11-3 and TRBJ2-1, the full variable domain is EAGVVQSPRYKIIEKKQPVAFWCNPISGHNTLYWYLQNLGQGPELLIRYENEEAVDDSQLPKDRFSAERLKGVDSTLKIQPAELGDSAVYLCASSLDSHIGTNEQFFGPGTRLTVL.

To note about this clone: Other DNA sequences in the same sample also yield this CDR3. This chain connects TRBV5-1 to TRBJ1-1; D might be TRBD1 (5 bases). Germline V gene sequence: CDR1 SGHRS, CDR2 YFSETQ. The CDR3 extends over 14 amino acids. V dropped 1 base and J dropped 2 bases, with 9 bases sitting between them. The CDR3 nucleotides read TGCGCCAGCAGCTTGTCGGGGCGTAACACTGAAGCTTTCTTT. Its translation: CASSLSGRNTEAFF.

The rearrangement uses TRBV30 and TRBJ2-3; 8 nucleotides align to TRBD1. V was clipped by 5 bases and J by 1 base; unmatched bases: 2. This CDR3 spans 13 amino acids. Germline V gene sequence: CDR1 GTSNPN, CDR2 SVGIG (reference sequence). CDR3 loop: CAWGTGRTDTQYF. CDR3 sequence (DNA): TGTGCCTGGGGGACAGGCCGCACAGATACGCAGTATTTT.

The sample holds one count of this clone. The chain uses TRBV9 and TRBJ2-7; D remains ambiguous. Trimming cost V 1 base and J 7 bases, with 12 bases left between them. This CDR3 is 13 amino acids long. Germline assignment: CDR1 SGDLS and CDR2 YYNGEE. CDR3 coding DNA: TGTGCCAGCAGCGTACGGAGTGCTATGGAGCAGTACTTC. Its protein product is CASSVRSAMEQYF.

The chain has TRBV7-7 and TRBJ2-5; D uncertain. CDR3 length equals 13 residues. Germline V CDR1 and CDR2: SSHAT, FNYEAQ (reference sequence). Trimming cost V 5 bases and J 1 base, with 8 bases left between them. The CDR3: CASSAASQETQYF. In DNA, the CDR3 is TGTGCCAGCAGCGCCGCCAGCCAAGAGACCCAGTACTTC.

V usage is TRBV18 and J usage is TRBJ1-1; D gene ambiguous. V dropped 5 bases and J dropped 1 base, with 8 bases sitting between them. This CDR3 has 13 residues. CDR1 is KGHSH, CDR2 LQKENI, per germline. CDR3 in DNA: TGTGCCAGCTCATACGGGTGGAACACTGAAGCTTTCTTT. Translated, it gives CASSYGWNTEAFF.

This clone was observed once. The rearrangement links TRBV14 to TRBJ2-7; D ambiguous. From germline, CDR1 is SGHDN and CDR2 FVKESK. The CDR3 covers 13 residues. Trimming left V 1 base short and J 3 bases short, with 7 bases between. CDR3 amino acids: CASSQGWGYEQYF. The CDR3 DNA is TGTGCCAGCAGCCAAGGGTGGGGCTACGAGCAGTACTTC.

This clone appeared a single time. The chain employs TRBV11-2 and TRBJ1-2; D uncertain. The CDR3 is 17 amino acids. V was trimmed by 0 bases and J by 0 bases, leaving 14 bases between them. The germline V gene has CDR1 SGHAT and CDR2 FQNNGV. The CDR3 DNA follows: TGTGCCAGCAGCTTAGATCAAGGACTGAGAGCTAACTATGGCTACACCTTC. Translation: CASSLDQGLRANYGYTF. The full variable domain, its missing parts supplied by reference TRBV11-2 and TRBJ1-2, is EAGVAQSPRYKIIEKRQSVAFWCNPISGHATLYWYQQILGQGPKLLIQFQNNGVVDDSQLPKDRFSAERLKGVDSTLKIQPAKLEDSAVYLCASSLDQGLRANYGYTFGSGTRLTVV.

The chain joins TRBV4-3 to TRBJ1-2; 10 bases agree with TRBD1. The CDR3 is made up of 15 amino acids. In germline, CDR1 is LGHNA, CDR2 YSLEER. V was clipped by 2 bases and J by 4 bases; unmatched bases: 4. The CDR3 is CASSQLTGGLYGYTF. The CDR3 nucleotides read TGCGCCAGCAGCCAACTGACAGGGGGCCTCTATGGCTACACCTTC.

V is TRBV25-1 and J is TRBJ2-7, with TRBD1 identical over 11 bases. CDR1 MGHDK and CDR2 SYGVNS come from the germline V gene. The CDR3 has 14 residues. V was clipped by 3 bases and J by 10 bases; unmatched bases: 8. The CDR3 DNA reads TGTGCCAGCAGTGACGTTGGACAGGGGGCTCTTCAGTACTTC. This codes for CASSDVGQGALQYF.